Listed here are 4 T cell receptor beta chains from one sample, sequenced in a study of identical twins. TCRdb ran MiXCR on the 5' RACE reads and lists one entry per CDR3 protein. Found here are about 700,000 distinct CDR3 sequences, approximately 6.1% of them singletons; the top ten hold under 2%. Specimen: naive T cells sorted from blood. The receptors originated from a man between 18 and 29 years old in good health.

This clonotype was seen at least ten times. The chain has TRBV7-8 and TRBJ2-5; tentatively, D is TRBD1 or TRBD2 (5 bases each). The germline V gene encodes CDR1 SGHVS and CDR2 FQNEAQ. Trimming shortened V by 4 bases and J by 5 bases, and 14 bases separated the two germline ends. The CDR3 extends over 14 amino acids. The CDR3 bases are TGTGCCAGCAGCTCACGACGGGGCCGGGAGACCCAGTACTTC. Its protein product is CASSSRRGRETQYF.

This clonotype was detected only a few times. The chain has TRBV5-1 and TRBJ1-2; D might be TRBD1 (5 bases). Germline CDR1 reads SGHRS; CDR2 reads YFSETQ. V gave up 4 bases and J gave up 8 bases, with 21 bases separating them. This CDR3 region has 15 residues. CDR3 amino acids: CASSPLEGINSGYTF. The CDR3 DNA sequence: TGCGCCAGCAGCCCCCTCGAGGGGATTAATTCCGGCTACACCTTC.

This clonotype was recorded at least ten times. V gene TRBV29-1 combines with J gene TRBJ1-4, with D tentatively TRBD1 (5 bases). This CDR3 has 13 residues. Per germline, CDR1 SQVTM and CDR2 ANQGSEA. V was trimmed by 6 bases and J by 8 bases, leaving 16 bases between them. DNA of the CDR3: TGCAGCGTGGCGGGGACTCGTGGGGAAAAACTGTTTTTT. Protein: CSVAGTRGEKLFF. The full variable domain, with the rest looked up from reference TRBV29-1 and TRBJ1-4, is SAVISQKPSRDICQRGTSLTIQCQVDSQVTMMFWYRQQPGQSLTLIATANQGSEATYESGFVIDKFPISRPNLTFSTLTVSNMSPEDSSIYLCSVAGTRGEKLFFGSGTQLSVL.

This clonotype has a count of ten or more. The rearrangement joins TRBV20-1 to TRBJ2-1, with a possible D match to TRBD1 (6 bases). V was shortened by 4 bases and J by 0 bases, with 10 bases between the two germline ends. Germline CDR1 reads DFQATT; CDR2 reads SNEGSKA (reference sequence). This CDR3 contains 14 residues. Written as DNA, the CDR3 is TGCAGTGCTACCGACAGGAGCTCCTACAATGAGCAGTTCTTC. This encodes CSATDRSSYNEQFF.